This entry is about one TCR beta chain. The data stem from a study of blood T cell repertoires in COVID-19. On the study more broadly: Sites in the United States, Italy and Spain provided acute and convalescent COVID-19 samples. PBMCs, B-cell-depleted T cells, or T cells were the source of the cDNA or gDNA that made up the material.

Method: immunoSEQ multiplex PCR; TCRdb's copy keeps in-frame clones and lacks some. The sample has approximately 34,000 clones, approximately 88% seen once; the top ten hold roughly 9.8%. V shed 3 bases and J 7 bases; nucleotides not matched to a gene: 8. The V gene's germline CDR1 is KGHDR and CDR2 SFDVKD. The CDR3 has 15 residues. Sequenced: peripheral blood. This clonotype was sampled from a human donor in a cohort sampled during active COVID-19. This chain uses TRBV24-1 with TRBJ1-5; TRBD1 matches at 7 bases. Written as DNA, the CDR3 is TGTGCCACCAGTGATGGACAGGAACCAGGGCAGCCCCAGCATTTT. Its translation: CATSDGQEPGQPQHF.